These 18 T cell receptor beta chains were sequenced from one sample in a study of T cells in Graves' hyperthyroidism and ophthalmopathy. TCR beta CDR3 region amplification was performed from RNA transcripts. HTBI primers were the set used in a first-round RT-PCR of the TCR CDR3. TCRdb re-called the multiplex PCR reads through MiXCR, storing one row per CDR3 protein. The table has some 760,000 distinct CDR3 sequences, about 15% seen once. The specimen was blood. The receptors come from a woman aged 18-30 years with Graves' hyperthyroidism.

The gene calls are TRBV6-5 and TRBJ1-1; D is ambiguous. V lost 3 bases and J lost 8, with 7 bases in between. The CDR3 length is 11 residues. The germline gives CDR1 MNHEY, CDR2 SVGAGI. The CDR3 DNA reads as TGTGCCAGCAGTTATGGGCAGGAAGCTTTCTTT. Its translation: CASSYGQEAFF.

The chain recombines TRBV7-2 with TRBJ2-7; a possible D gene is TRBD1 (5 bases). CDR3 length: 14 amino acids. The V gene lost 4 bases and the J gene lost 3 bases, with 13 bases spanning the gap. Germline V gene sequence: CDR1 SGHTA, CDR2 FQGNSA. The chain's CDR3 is CASSSRQHNYEQYF. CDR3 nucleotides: TGTGCCAGCAGCTCCCGACAGCACAACTACGAGCAGTACTTC.

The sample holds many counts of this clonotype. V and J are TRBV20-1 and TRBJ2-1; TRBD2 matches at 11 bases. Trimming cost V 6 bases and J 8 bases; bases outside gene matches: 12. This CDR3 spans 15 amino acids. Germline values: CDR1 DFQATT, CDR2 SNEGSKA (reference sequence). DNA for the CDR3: TGCAGTGCAGCCAAGGTAGCGGGAGGGATCTATGAGCAGTTCTTC. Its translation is CSAAKVAGGIYEQFF.

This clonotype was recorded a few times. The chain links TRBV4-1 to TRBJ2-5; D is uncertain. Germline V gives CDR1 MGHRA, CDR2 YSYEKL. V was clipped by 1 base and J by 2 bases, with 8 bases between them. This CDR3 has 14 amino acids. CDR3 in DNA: TGCGCCAGCAGCCAAGTAACCTTACAAGAGACCCAGTACTTC. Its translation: CASSQVTLQETQYF.

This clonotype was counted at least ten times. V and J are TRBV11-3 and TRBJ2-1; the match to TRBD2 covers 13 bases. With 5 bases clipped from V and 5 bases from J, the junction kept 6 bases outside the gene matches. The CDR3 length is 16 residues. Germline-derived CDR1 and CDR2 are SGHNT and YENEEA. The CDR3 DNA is TGTGCCAGCAGCGACATACTAGCGGGAGGGAACAATGAGCAGTTCTTC. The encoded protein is CASSDILAGGNNEQFF.

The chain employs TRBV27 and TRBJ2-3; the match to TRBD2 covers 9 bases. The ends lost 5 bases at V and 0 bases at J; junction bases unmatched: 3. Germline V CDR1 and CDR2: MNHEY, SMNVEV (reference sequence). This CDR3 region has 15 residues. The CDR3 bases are TGTGCCAGCAGTGCGGCGGGAGGGAGCACAGATACGCAGTATTTT. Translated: CASSAAGGSTDTQYF.

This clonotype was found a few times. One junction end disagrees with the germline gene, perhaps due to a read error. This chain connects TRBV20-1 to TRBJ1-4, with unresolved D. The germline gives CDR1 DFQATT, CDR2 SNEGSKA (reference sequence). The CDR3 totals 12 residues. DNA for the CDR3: TGCAGTGCTCCGGGCTGGAATGGAAAACTGTTTTTT. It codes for CSAPGWNGKLFF.

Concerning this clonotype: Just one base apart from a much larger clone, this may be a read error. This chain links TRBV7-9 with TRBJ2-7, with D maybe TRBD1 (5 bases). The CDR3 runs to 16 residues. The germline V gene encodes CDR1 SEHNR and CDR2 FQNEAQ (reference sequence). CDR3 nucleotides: TGTGCCAGCATCTTAGTAGGGCAGGGTGCCTCCTACGAGCAGTACTTC. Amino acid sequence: CASILVGQGASYEQYF.

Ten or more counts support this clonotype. CDR3 DNA sequence: TGTGCCAGCGGCCGGACCGTGAACACTGAAGCTTTCTTT. Protein sequence: CASGRTVNTEAFF. This chain joins TRBV18 and TRBJ1-1; D remains unclear. Germline assignment: CDR1 KGHSH and CDR2 LQKENI. CDR3 length: 13 residues. V shed 8 bases and J shed 0 bases, with 10 bases lying between them.

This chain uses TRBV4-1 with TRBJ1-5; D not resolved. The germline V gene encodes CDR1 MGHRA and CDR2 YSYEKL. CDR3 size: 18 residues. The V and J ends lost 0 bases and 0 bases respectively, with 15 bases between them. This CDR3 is CASSQDPRRQFSNQPQHF. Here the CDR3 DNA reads TGCGCCAGCAGCCAAGATCCACGGCGGCAGTTTAGCAATCAGCCCCAGCATTTT.

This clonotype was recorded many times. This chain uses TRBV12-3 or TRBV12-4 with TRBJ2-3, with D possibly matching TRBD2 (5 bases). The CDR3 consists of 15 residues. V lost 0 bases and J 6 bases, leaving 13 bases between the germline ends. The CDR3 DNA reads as TGTGCCAGCAGTTTAGCGCGGGCGAGGCGGGATACGCAGTATTTT. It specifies CASSLARARRDTQYF.

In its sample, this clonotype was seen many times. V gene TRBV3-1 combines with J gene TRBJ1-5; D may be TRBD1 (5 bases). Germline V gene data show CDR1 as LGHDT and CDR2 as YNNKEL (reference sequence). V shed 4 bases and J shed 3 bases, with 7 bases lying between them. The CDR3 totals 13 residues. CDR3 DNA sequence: TGTGCCAGCAGCCGACAGATCAATCAGCCCCAGCATTTT. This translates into CASSRQINQPQHF.

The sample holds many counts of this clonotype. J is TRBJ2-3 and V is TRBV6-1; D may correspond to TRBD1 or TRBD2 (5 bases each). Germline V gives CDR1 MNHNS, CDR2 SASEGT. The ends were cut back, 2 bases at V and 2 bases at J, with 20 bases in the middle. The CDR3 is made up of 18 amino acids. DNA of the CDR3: TGTGCCAGCAGTGAAATATTGGTCGGGGACCCCCCCACAGATACGCAGTATTTT. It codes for CASSEILVGDPPTDTQYF.

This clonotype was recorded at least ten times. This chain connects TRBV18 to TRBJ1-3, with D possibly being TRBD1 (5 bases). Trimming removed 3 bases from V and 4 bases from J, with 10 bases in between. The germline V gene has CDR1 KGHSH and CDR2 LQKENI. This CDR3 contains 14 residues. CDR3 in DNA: TGTGCCAGCTCACCGTCGACAGAAGGAAACACCATATATTTT. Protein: CASSPSTEGNTIYF. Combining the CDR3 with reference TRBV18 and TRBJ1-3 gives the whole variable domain NAGVMQNPRHLVRRRGQEARLRCSPMKGHSHVYWYRQLPEEGLKFMVYLQKENIIDESGMPKERFSAEFPKEGPSILRIQQVVRGDSAAYFCASSPSTEGNTIYFGEGSWLTVV.

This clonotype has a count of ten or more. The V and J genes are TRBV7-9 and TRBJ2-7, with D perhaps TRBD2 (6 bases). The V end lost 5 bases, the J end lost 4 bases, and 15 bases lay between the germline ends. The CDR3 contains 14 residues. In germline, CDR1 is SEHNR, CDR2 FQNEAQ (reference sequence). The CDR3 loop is CASSGGAIGYEQYF. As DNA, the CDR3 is TGTGCCAGCAGCGGCGGGGCTATTGGTTACGAGCAGTACTTC.

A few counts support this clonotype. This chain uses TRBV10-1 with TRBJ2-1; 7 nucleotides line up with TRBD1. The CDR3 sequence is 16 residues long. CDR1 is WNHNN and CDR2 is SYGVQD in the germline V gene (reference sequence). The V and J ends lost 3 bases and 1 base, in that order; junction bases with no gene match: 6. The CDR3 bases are TGCGCCAGCAGTGAAGGGGGCTCCGGGTCCTACAATGAGCAGTTCTTC. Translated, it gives CASSEGGSGSYNEQFF.

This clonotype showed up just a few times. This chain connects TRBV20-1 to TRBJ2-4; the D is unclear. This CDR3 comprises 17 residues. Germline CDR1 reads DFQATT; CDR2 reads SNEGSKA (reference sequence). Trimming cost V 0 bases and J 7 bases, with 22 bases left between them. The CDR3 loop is CSARDLAPGFERNIQYF. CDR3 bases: TGCAGTGCTAGAGATCTGGCGCCCGGATTTGAGAGGAACATTCAGTACTTC.

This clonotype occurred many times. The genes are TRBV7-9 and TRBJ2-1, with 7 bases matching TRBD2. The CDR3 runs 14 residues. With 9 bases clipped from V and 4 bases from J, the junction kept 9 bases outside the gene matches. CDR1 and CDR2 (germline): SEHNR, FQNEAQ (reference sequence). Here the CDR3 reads CASKTSFIYNEQFF. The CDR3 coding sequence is TGTGCCAGTAAGACTAGCTTTATTTACAATGAGCAGTTCTTC.